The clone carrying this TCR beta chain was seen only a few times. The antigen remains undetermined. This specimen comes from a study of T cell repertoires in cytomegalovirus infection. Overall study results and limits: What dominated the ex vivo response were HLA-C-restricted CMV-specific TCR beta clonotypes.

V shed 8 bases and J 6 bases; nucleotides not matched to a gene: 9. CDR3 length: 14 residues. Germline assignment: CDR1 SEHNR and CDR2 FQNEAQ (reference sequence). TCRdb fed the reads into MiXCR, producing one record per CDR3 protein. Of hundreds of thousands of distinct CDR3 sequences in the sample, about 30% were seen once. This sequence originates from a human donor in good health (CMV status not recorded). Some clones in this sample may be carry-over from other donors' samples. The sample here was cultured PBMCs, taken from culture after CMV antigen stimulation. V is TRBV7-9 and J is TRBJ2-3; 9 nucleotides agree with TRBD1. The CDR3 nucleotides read TGTGCCAGCGGACAGGACAGGGGCTGGGATACGCAGTATTTT. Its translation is CASGQDRGWDTQYF.